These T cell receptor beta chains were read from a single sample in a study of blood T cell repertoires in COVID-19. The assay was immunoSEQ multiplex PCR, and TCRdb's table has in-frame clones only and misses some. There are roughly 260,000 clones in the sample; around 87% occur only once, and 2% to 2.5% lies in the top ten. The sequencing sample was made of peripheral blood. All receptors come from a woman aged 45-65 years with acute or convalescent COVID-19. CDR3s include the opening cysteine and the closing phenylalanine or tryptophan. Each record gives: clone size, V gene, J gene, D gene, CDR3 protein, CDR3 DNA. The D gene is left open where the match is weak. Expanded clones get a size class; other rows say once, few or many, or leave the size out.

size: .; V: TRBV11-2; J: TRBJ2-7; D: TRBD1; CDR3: CASSLGTGVSYEQYF; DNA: TGTGCCAGCAGCTTGGGGACAGGCGTCTCCTACGAGCAGTACTTC
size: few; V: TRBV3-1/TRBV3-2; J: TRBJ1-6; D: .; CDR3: CASTNKNPGSPLHF; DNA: TGTGCCAGCACCAATAAAAACCCGGGGTCACCCCTCCACTTT
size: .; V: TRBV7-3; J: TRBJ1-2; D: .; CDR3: CASSLQAVGGSSHGYTF; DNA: TGTGCCAGCAGTCTTCAAGCGGTTGGGGGGAGTTCTCATGGCTACACCTTC
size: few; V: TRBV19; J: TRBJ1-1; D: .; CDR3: CASSIARGYTEAFF; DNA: TGTGCCAGTAGTATAGCACGGGGATACACTGAAGCTTTCTTT
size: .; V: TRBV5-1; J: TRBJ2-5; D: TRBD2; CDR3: CASSSGLAGVETQYF; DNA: TGCGCCAGCAGCTCCGGACTAGCGGGAGTTGAGACCCAGTACTTC
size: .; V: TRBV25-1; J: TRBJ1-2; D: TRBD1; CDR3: CASSKPGQGYGYTF; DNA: TGTGCCAGCAGTAAACCGGGACAGGGTTATGGCTACACCTTC
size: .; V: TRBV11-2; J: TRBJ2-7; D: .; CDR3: CASSFLAGRWEYEQYF; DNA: TGTGCCAGCAGCTTCCTAGCTGGCAGGTGGGAATACGAGCAGTACTTC
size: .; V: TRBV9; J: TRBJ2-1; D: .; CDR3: CASSVETLYNEQFF; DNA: TGTGCCAGCAGCGTAGAGACACTCTACAATGAGCAGTTCTTC
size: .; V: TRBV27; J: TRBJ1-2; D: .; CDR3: CASSFWQGTGYTF; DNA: TGTGCCAGCAGTTTCTGGCAGGGTACCGGCTACACCTTC
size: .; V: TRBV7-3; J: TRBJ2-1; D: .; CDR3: CASSLTSSGYNEQFF; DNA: TGTGCCAGCAGCTTGACCAGTTCGGGTTACAATGAGCAGTTCTTC
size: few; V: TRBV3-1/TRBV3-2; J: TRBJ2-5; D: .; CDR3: CASSQGHSGGETQYF; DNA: TGTGCCAGCAGCCAAGGCCACTCGGGTGGAGAGACCCAGTACTTC
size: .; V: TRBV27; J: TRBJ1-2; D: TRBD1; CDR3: CASSPSTWRQGANYGYTF; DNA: TGTGCCAGCAGTCCCTCGACCTGGCGACAGGGGGCTAACTATGGCTACACCTTC
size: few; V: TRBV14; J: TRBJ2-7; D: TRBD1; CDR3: CASSPWTGDRSAYEQYF; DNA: TGTGCCAGCAGCCCCTGGACAGGGGACCGGTCCGCCTACGAGCAGTACTTC
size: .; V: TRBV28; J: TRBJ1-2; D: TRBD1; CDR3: CASSLSTATGGHGYTF; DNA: TGTGCCAGCAGTCTATCAACTGCGACAGGGGGCCATGGCTACACCTTC
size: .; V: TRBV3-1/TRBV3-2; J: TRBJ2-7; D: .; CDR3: CASSLQRGYEQYF; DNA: TGTGCCAGCAGCCTCCAAAGGGGCTACGAGCAGTACTTC
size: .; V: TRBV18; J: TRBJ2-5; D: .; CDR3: CASSPLGSSLQETQYF; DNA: TGTGCCAGCTCACCACTCGGTAGCTCACTCCAAGAGACCCAGTACTTC
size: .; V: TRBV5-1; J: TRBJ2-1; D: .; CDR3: CASSGTPSSYEQFF; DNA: TGCGCCAGCTCCGGGACTCCCTCGAGCTATGAGCAGTTCTTC
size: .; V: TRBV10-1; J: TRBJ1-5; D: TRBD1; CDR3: CASRQDRVVFQPQHF; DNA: TGCGCCAGCAGACAGGACAGGGTTGTCTTTCAGCCCCAGCATTTT
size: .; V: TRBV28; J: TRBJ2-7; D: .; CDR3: CASSPHVAGRGYEQYF; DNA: TGTGCCAGCAGCCCTCATGTGGCGGGGCGCGGGTACGAGCAGTACTTC
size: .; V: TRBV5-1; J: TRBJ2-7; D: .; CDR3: CASRPLGGLGEQYF; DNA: TGCGCCAGCCGACCCCTGGGAGGACTCGGCGAGCAGTACTTC
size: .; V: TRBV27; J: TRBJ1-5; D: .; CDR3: CASSLSQGPYSNQPQHF; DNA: TGTGCCAGCAGTTTATCGCAGGGCCCATATAGCAATCAGCCCCAGCATTTT
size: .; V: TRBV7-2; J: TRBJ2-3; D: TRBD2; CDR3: CASSLLAGIADTQYF; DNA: TGTGCCAGCAGCTTACTAGCGGGTATCGCAGATACGCAGTATTTT
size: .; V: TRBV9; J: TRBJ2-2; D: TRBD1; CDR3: CASSDRQGWDTGELFF; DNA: TGTGCCAGCAGCGACCGACAGGGATGGGACACCGGGGAGCTGTTTTTT
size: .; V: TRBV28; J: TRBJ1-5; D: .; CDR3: CASSLTNSNQPQHF; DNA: TGTGCCAGCAGTCTTACTAATAGCAATCAGCCCCAGCATTTT
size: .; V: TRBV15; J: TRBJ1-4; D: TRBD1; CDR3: CATGTGGFSTNEKLFF; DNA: TGTGCCACCGGGACAGGGGGCTTTTCAACTAATGAAAAACTGTTTTTT
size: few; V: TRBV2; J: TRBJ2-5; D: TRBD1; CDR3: CASNGQGLAETQYF; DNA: TGTGCCAGCAACGGACAGGGATTAGCTGAGACCCAGTACTTC
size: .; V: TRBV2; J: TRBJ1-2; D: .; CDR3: CASSFDRNYGYTF; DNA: TGTGCCAGCAGCTTCGACAGAAACTATGGCTACACCTTC
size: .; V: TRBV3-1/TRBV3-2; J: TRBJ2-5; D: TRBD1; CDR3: CAFSTGRETQYF; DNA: TGTGCCTTTTCGACAGGGCGGGAGACCCAGTACTTC
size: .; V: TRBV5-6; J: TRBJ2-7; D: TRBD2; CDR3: CASSTAQPSGRVDEQYF; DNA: TGTGCCAGCAGCACTGCCCAACCTAGCGGGAGAGTGGACGAGCAGTACTTC
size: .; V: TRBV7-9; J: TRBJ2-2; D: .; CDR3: CASSYGQNTGELFF; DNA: TGTGCCAGCAGCTATGGACAGAACACCGGGGAGCTGTTTTTT
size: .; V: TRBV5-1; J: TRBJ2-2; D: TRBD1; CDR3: CASSWAGTGNTGELFF; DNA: TGCGCCAGCAGCTGGGCCGGGACAGGGAACACCGGGGAGCTGTTTTTT
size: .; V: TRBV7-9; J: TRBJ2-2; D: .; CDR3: CASSLNTGELFF; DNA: TGTGCCAGCAGCCTGAACACCGGGGAGCTGTTTTTT
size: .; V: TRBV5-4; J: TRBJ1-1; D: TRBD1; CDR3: CASSSPLGTENTEAFF; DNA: TGTGCCAGCAGCTCTCCCCTCGGGACAGAAAACACTGAAGCTTTCTTT
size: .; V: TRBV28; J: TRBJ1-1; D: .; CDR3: CASRLDSEAFF; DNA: TGTGCCAGCAGACTCGATTCTGAAGCTTTCTTT
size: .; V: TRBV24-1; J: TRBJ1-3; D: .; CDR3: CATSKESGNTIYF; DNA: TGTGCCACCAGCAAAGAGTCTGGAAACACCATATATTTT
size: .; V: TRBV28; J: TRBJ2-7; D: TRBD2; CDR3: CASSPHSGKSYEQYF; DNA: TGTGCCAGCAGTCCCCATAGCGGGAAGTCCTACGAGCAGTACTTC
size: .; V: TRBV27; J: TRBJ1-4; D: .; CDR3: CASSLWGRGKEKLFF; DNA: TGTGCCAGCAGTTTATGGGGCAGGGGAAAGGAAAAACTGTTTTTT
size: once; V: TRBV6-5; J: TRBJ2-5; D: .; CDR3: CASSHRTYGTQYF; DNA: TGTGCCAGCAGCCACAGGACGTACGGGACCCAGTACTTC
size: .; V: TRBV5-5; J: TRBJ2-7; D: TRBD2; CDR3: CASSQSGLASYEQYF; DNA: TGTGCCAGCAGTCAATCGGGACTAGCGTCCTACGAGCAGTACTTC
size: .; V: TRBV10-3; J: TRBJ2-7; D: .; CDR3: CAITSQGYEQYF; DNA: TGTGCCATCACCTCACAGGGCTACGAGCAGTACTTC
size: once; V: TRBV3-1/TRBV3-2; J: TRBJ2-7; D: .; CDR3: CASSQAGAVEQYF; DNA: TGTGCCAGCAGCCAAGCGGGAGCGGTCGAGCAGTACTTC
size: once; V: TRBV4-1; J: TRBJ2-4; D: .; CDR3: CASSGTRLENIQYF; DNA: TGCGCCAGCAGCGGGACACGTCTAGAGAACATTCAGTACTTC
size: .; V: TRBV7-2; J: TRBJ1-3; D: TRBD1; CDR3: CASSWDRGPGNTIYF; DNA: TGTGCCAGCAGCTGGGACAGGGGGCCTGGAAACACCATATATTTT
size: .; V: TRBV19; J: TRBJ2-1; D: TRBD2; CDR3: CASSIADSGIYNEQFF; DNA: TGTGCCAGTAGTATAGCTGACAGCGGGATATACAATGAGCAGTTCTTC
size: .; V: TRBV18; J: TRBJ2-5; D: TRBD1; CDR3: CASSTGTGQETQYF; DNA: TGTGCCAGCTCAACCGGGACAGGGCAAGAGACCCAGTACTTC
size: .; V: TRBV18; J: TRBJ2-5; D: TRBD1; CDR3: CASSLQGLKETQYF; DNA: TGTGCCAGCTCACTACAGGGGTTGAAAGAGACCCAGTACTTC
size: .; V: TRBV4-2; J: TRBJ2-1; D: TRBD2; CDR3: CASSQAGTSGSLEKTNEQFF; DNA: TGTGCCAGCAGCCAAGCCGGGACTAGCGGGAGTTTGGAAAAAACCAATGAGCAGTTCTTC
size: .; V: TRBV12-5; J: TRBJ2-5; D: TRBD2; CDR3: CASGLGRGLAEETQYF; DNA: TGTGCTAGTGGTTTGGGCCGGGGACTAGCGGAAGAGACCCAGTACTTC
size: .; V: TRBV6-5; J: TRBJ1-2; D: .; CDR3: CAGRRQANYGYTF; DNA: TGTGCCGGACGGAGACAGGCTAACTATGGCTACACCTTC
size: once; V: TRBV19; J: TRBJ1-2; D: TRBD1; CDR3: CASSVPGTGGLGYTF; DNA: TGTGCCAGTAGTGTACCCGGGACAGGGGGCTTGGGCTACACCTTC
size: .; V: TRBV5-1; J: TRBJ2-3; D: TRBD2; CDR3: CASNPGLTLADTQYF; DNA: TGCGCCAGCAATCCGGGACTAACCCTCGCCGATACGCAGTATTTT
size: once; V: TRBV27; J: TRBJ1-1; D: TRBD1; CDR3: CASSFPGRGRTEAFF; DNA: TGTGCCAGCAGTTTTCCCGGCAGGGGGAGAACTGAAGCTTTCTTT
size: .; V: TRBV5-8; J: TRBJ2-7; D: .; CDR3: CASSPYGVGKDF; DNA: TGTGCCAGCAGCCCTTACGGGGTGGGAAAGGACTTC
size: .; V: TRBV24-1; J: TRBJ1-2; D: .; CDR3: CATSSAQRYGYTF; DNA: TGTGCCACCAGTTCGGCCCAGAGGTATGGCTACACCTTC
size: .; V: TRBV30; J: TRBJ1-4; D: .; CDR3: CAWSVLYQGPGKLFF; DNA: TGTGCCTGGAGTGTACTTTATCAGGGGCCGGGAAAACTGTTTTTT